This T cell receptor beta chain was sequenced in a study of shared clonotypes between healthy human individuals. Germline CDR1 and CDR2: MNHEY and SMNVEV (reference sequence). Trimming cost V 2 bases and J 2 bases, with 10 bases left between them. There are 14 residues in the CDR3. This was a deep-level run. The protocol was immunoSEQ multiplex PCR, while the TCRdb copy is restricted to in-frame clones and leaves out a portion. Of over a million clones listed, around 97% were seen once; the top ten hold 0.95% to 1.5%. Only Caucasian adults living in Nashville, Tennessee served as donors. CD45RA-negative memory and CD45RA+ naive subsets were split from the CD4+ cells.

The gene calls are TRBV27 and TRBJ2-7; possible D gene TRBD2, 6 bases. Sample: naive CD4+ T cells sorted from blood. Subset meaning: CD45RA+ positively selected. The TCR originated in a man aged 30-40 years in good health. CDR3 sequence (DNA): TGTGCCAGCAGTTTAGGGCGGGGTGCCTACGAGCAGTACTTC. Protein sequence: CASSLGRGAYEQYF.